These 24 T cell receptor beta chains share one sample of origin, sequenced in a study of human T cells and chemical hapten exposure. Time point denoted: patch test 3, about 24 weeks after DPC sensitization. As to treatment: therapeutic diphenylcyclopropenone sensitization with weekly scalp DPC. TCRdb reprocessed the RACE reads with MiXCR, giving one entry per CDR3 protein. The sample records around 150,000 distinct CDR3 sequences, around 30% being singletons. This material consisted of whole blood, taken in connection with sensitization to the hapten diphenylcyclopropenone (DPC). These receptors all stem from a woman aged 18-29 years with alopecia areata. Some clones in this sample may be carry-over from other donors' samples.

The CDR3 spells CASSRQGSYGYTF. Written as DNA, the CDR3 is TGCGCCAGCAGCCGACAGGGTTCCTATGGCTACACCTTC. V and J are TRBV4-1 and TRBJ1-2, with TRBD1 matching over 7 bases. The CDR3 is 13 amino acids. CDR1 MGHRA and CDR2 YSYEKL come from the germline V gene. V lost 4 bases to trimming and J lost 4 bases; unmatched junction nucleotides: 3.

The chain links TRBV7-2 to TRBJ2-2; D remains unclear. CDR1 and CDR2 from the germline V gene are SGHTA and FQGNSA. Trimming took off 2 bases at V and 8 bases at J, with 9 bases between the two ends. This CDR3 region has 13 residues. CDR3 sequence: CASSLRGPGELFF. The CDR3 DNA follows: TGTGCCAGCAGCTTAAGAGGACCGGGGGAGCTGTTTTTT.

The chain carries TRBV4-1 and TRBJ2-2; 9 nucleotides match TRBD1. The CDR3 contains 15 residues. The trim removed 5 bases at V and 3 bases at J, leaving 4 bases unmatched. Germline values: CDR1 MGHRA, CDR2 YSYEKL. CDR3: CASSKGQGDTGELFF. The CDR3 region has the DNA TGCGCCAGCAGCAAGGGACAGGGAGACACCGGGGAGCTGTTTTTT.

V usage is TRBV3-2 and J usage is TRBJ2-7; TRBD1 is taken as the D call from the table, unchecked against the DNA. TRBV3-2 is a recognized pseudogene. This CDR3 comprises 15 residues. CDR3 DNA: TGTGCCAGCAGCCGTCGGACAGGGGGCGGGTACGAGCAGTACTTC. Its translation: CASSRRTGGGYEQYF.

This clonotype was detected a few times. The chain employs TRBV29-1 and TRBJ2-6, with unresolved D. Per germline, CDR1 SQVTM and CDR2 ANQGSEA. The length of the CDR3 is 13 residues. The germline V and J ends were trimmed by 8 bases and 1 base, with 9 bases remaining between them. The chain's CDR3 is CSFRGSGANVLTF. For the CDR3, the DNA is TGCAGCTTCCGTGGTTCTGGGGCCAACGTCCTGACTTTC.

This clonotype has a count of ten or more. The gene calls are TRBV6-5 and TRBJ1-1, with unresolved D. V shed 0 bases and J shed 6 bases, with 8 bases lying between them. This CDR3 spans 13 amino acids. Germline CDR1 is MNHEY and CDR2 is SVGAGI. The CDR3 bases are TGTGCCAGCAGTTACTCTCAGTCGGCTGAAGCTTTCTTT. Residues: CASSYSQSAEAFF.

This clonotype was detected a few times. The CDR3 is CASSVGSGNTGELFF. The CDR3 DNA follows: TGTGCCAGCAGTGTTGGAAGCGGTAACACCGGGGAGCTGTTTTTT. The chain couples TRBV6-4 to TRBJ2-2; D possibly corresponds to TRBD2 (5 bases). Trimming stripped 4 bases from V and 2 bases from J, with 11 bases between. The CDR3 contains 15 residues. Germline CDR1 reads MRHNA; CDR2 reads SNTAGT.

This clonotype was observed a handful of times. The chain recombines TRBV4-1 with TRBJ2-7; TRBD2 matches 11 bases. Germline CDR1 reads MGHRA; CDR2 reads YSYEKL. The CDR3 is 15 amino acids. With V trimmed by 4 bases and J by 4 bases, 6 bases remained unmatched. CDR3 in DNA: TGCGCCAGCAGCCCGGCTAGCGGGGGGATTTACGAGCAGTACTTC. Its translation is CASSPASGGIYEQYF.

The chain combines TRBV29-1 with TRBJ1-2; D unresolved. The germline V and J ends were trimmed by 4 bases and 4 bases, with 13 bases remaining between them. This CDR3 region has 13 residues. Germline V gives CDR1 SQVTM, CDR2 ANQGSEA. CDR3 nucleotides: TGCAGCGTTGCTGGGCAGTTCTCCTATGGCTACACCTTC. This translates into CSVAGQFSYGYTF.

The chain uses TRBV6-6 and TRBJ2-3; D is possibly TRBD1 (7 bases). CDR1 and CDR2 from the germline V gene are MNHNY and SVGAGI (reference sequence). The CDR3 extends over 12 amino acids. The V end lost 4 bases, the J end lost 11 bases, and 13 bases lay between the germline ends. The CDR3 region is CASSSGGQRQYF. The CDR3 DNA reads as TGTGCCAGCAGTTCCGGGGGACAGCGGCAGTATTTT.

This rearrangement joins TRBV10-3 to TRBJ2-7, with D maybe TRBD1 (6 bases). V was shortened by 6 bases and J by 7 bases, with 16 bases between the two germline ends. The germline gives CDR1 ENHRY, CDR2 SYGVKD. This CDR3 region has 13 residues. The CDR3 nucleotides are TGTGCCATCAGAGTGACTACAGGGAAGGAGCAGTACTTC. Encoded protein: CAIRVTTGKEQYF.

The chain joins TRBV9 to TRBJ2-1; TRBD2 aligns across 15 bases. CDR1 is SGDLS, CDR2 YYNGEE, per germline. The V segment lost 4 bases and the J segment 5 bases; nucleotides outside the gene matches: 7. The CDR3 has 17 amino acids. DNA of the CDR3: TGTGCCAGCAGCTCTGGGACTAGCGGGGGGACGCACAATGAGCAGTTCTTC. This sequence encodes CASSSGTSGGTHNEQFF.

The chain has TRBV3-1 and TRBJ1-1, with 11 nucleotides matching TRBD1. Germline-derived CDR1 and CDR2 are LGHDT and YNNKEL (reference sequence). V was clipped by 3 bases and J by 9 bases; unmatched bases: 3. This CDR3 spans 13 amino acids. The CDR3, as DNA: TGTGCCAGCAGCCAGCGGGACAGGGGGAAAGCTTTCTTT. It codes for CASSQRDRGKAFF.

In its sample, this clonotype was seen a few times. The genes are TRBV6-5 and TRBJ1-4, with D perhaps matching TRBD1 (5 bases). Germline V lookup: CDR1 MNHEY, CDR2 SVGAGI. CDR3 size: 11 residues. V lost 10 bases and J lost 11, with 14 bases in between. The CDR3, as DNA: TGTGCCACCACCATGGGGCAGAAACTGTTTTTT. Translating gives CATTMGQKLFF.

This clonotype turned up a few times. CDR3 amino acids: CASRPTSGGNYEQFF. The CDR3 region has the DNA TGTGCCAGCAGGCCAACTAGCGGGGGGAACTATGAGCAGTTCTTC. The rearrangement uses TRBV2 and TRBJ2-1; 12 nucleotides line up with TRBD2. Germline V gives CDR1 SNHLY, CDR2 FYNNEI. The CDR3 covers 15 residues. Trimming cost V 6 bases and J 8 bases; bases outside gene matches: 8.

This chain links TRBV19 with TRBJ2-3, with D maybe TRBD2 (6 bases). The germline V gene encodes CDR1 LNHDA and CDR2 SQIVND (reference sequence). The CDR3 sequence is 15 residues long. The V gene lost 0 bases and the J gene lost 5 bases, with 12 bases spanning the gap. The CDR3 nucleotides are TGTGCCAGTAGTATAGATGGGACTCAGCGAGATACGCAGTATTTT. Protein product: CASSIDGTQRDTQYF.

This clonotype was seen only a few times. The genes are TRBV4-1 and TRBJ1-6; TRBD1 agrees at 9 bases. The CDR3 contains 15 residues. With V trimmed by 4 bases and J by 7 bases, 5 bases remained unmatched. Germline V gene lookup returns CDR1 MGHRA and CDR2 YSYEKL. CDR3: CASSLAGTGNSPLHF. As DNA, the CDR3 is TGCGCCAGCAGCCTCGCCGGGACAGGGAATTCACCCCTCCACTTT.

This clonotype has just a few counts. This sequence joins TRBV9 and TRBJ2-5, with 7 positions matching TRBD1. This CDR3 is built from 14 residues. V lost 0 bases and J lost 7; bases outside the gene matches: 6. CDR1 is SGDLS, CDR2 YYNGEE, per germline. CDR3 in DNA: TGTGCCAGCAGCGTAGTCGGGACAGAAGGGACCCAGTACTTC. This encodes CASSVVGTEGTQYF.

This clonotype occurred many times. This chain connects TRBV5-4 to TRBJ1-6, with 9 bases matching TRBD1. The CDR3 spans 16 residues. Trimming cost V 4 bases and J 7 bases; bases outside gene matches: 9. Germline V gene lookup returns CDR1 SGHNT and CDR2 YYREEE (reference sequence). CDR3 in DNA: TGTGCCAGCAGCAGACTTACAGGGGGCGGGAATTCACCCCTCCACTTT. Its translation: CASSRLTGGGNSPLHF. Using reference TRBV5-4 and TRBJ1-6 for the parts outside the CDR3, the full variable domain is ETGVTQSPTHLIKTRGQQVTLRCSSQSGHNTVSWYQQALGQGPQFIFQYYREEENGRGNFPPRFSGLQFPNYSSELNVNALELDDSALYLCASSRLTGGGNSPLHFGNGTRLTVT.

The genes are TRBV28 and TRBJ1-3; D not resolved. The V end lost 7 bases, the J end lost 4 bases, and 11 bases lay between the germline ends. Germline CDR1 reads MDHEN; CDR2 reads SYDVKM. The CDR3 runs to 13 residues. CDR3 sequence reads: CASKLPVGNTIYF. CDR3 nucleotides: TGTGCCAGCAAACTCCCGGTCGGAAACACCATATATTTT.

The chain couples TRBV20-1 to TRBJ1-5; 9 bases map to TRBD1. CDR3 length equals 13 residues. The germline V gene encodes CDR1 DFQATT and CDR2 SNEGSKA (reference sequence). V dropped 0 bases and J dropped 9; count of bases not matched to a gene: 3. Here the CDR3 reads CSARDTGGRPQHF. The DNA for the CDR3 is TGCAGTGCTAGAGACACAGGGGGCCGGCCCCAGCATTTT.

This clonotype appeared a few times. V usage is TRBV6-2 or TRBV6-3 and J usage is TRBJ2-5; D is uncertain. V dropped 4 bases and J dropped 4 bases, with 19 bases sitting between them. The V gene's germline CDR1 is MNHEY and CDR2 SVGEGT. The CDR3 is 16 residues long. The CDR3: CASSLIIHVRRETQYF. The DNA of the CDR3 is TGTGCCAGCAGTTTAATAATACACGTCCGGAGAGAGACCCAGTACTTC.

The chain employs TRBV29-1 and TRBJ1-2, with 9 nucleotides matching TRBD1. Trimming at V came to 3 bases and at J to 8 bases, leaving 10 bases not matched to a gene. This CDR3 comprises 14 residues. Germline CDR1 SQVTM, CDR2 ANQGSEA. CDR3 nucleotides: TGCAGCGTTGAGCCTCGTGGGACAGGGAGCGGCTACACCTTC. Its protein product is CSVEPRGTGSGYTF.

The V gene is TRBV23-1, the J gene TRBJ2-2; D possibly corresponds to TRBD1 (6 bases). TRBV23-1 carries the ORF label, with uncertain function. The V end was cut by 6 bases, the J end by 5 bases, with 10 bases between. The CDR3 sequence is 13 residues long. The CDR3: CASRGRGTGELFF. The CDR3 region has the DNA TGCGCCAGCAGGGGCAGGGGAACCGGGGAGCTGTTTTTT.